This T cell receptor beta chain was retrieved from a study of blood T cell repertoires in COVID-19. Sequencing used immunoSEQ multiplex PCR; TCRdb keeps in-frame clones, though not all of them. The sample gives about 43,000 clones, about 86% of which show up once; roughly 3.8% is in the top ten. V dropped 4 bases and J dropped 1 base, with 8 bases sitting between them. Germline loops: CDR1 MDHEN, CDR2 SYDVKM. CDR3 length: 13 residues. Enrolment of Seattle patients took place during active infection, and they were followed longitudinally. J is TRBJ2-7 and V is TRBV28; D is unresolved. The sample taken for sequencing was peripheral blood. The receptor was derived from a middle-aged man with COVID-19, enrolled during active disease. The CDR3: CASSSSPSYEQYF. The DNA for the CDR3 is TGTGCCAGCAGTTCCTCTCCTTCCTACGAGCAGTACTTC.